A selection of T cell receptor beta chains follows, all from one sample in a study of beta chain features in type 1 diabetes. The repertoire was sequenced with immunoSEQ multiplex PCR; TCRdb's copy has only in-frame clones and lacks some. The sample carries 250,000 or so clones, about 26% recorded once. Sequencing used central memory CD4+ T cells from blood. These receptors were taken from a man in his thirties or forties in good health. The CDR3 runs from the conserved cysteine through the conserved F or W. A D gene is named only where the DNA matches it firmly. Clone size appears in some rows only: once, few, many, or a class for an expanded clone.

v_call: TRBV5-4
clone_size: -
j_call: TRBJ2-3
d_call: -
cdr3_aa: CASSLREGTDTQYF
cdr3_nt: TGTGCCAGCAGCTTGAGGGAGGGCACAGATACGCAGTATTTT

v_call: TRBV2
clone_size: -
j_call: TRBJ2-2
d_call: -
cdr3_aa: CASSVELLTGELFF
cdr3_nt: TGTGCCAGCAGTGTTGAACTTCTCACCGGGGAGCTGTTTTTT

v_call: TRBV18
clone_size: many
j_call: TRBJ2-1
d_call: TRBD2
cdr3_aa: CASSPLAGGPEEQFF
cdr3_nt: TGTGCCAGCTCACCCCTTGCGGGGGGGCCGGAGGAGCAGTTCTTC

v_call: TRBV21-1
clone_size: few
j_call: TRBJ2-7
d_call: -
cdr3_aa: CASSKGGGMKVYEQYF
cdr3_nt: TGTGCCAGCAGCAAAGGTGGGGGAATGAAAGTCTACGAGCAGTACTTC

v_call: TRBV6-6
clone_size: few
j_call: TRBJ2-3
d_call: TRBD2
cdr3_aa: CASSTLAGGRDTQYF
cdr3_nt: TGTGCCAGCAGTACACTAGCGGGGGGAAGAGATACGCAGTATTTT

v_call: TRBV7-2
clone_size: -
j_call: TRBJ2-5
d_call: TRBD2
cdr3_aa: CASSFSSGFQETQYF
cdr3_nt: TGTGCCAGCAGCTTTTCTAGCGGGTTCCAAGAGACCCAGTACTTC

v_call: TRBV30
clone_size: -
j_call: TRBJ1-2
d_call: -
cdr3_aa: CALAKGSYGYTF
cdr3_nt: TGTGCCCTGGCTAAGGGTAGCTATGGCTACACCTTC

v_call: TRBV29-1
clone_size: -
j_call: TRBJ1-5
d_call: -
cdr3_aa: CSVGTGGPQHF
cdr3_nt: TGCAGCGTTGGAACGGGGGGACCCCAGCATTTT

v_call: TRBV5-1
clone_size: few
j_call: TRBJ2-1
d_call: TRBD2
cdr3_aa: CASSLGLAGSILHEQFF
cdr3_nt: TGCGCCAGCAGCTTGGGGCTAGCGGGAAGCATTCTCCATGAGCAGTTCTTC

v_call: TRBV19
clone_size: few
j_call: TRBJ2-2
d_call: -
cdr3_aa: CASSIEDRNTGELFF
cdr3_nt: TGTGCCAGTAGTATAGAGGACAGGAACACCGGGGAGCTGTTTTTT